This T cell receptor (beta chain) was sequenced in a study of cytomegalovirus exposure and HLA in healthy donors. Broader study findings: The availability of immune exposure information extended only to CMV serostatus. Across HLA loci, a later analysis found differing TCR association rates, with DRB1 most and HLA-C fewest. Per a prior analysis, the majority of TCR beta V segments were productive roughly 87% or roughly 30% of the time.

The CDR3 is made up of 17 amino acids. The trim removed 3 bases at V and 2 bases at J, leaving 9 bases unmatched. Looked up from germline, CDR1 is SGHVS and CDR2 is FNYEAQ. As to this clone: No antigen is known for it.

PCR amplification relied on 60 Vbeta primers (plus 13 Jbeta primers). Data came from immunoSEQ multiplex PCR; TCRdb stores just in-frame clones and leaves some out. Counted here are roughly 120,000 clones, roughly 76% occurring once; the ten biggest clones make up about 13%. This clonotype originated in an older woman in good health and CMV-seropositive. V usage is TRBV7-6 and J usage is TRBJ2-1, with 8 nucleotides matching TRBD2. The sample taken for sequencing was PBMCs. The CDR3 DNA reads as TGTGCCAGCAGCTTGTCCCCTAGCGGGTCAACCTACAATGAGCAGTTCTTC. Translating gives CASSLSPSGSTYNEQFF.